This T cell receptor (beta chain) was found in a study of blood T cell dynamics during melanoma immunotherapy (dated by TCRdb to about 2020). Broadly, across the study: All patients had metastatic melanoma and were given first-line pembrolizumab or nivolumab plus ipilimumab as standard of care in the United Kingdom. Peripheral T cell receptor repertoires of metastatic melanoma patients were profiled before and after one cycle of checkpoint inhibitor therapy to find early correlates of response. Consecutive patients formed a training cohort, and a further independent group of patients from the same centre was pooled into an external validation set.

For every bulk PBMC sample, a fixed 350 ng of DNA was loaded. The immunoSEQ TCRb Assay kit was used according to manufacturer instructions to amplify TCR beta CDR3 sequences from genomic DNA. The KAPA Library Quantification Kit for Illumina platforms was used to quantify the pooled libraries by qPCR. Sequencing of the pooled libraries was done on an Illumina NextSeq 500, with clustering at roughly 0.55-1.2 pM. Per the original workflow: TCR data were analyzed using immunoSEQ ANALYZER and the R LymphoSeq package. A rearrangement efficiency score was calculated as productive divided by the sum of productive and non-productive CDR3 sequences. Within each patient, timepoints were compared pairwise for clonality, measured with the Gini coefficient, and for diversity, measured with the Renyi index at alpha=1. In LymphoSeq, clonal relatedness was computed using an edit distance of 3, and repertoire similarity was computed using the Bhattacharyya coefficient. To classify response, a linear discriminant analysis based on week-3 changes in clonality and diversity was built with the R MASS and caret packages. In TCRdb, the immuneACCESS table is reduced to in-frame sequences with V and J assigned. These tables do not hold every clone; where another copy was compared, an unresolved V gene accounts for under half, and the others remain unexplained. The DNA was the basis for D and trimming; V, J and clone size are from that table. This sample comprises about 22,000 clones, roughly 90% of them detected only once. The leading ten clones occupy approximately 1.1% of the sample.

V ends up 8 bases short and J 0 bases short, with an unmatched junction base count of 11. Including cysteine and phenylalanine, the CDR3 has 16 amino acids. Only the CDR3 region is kept as DNA, spanning 48 bases read in frame from base 1. CDR1 and CDR2 (SNHLY, FYNNEI) derive from the germline V gene. About this clone itself: Its antigen remains undetermined. Nothing much larger sits one base from this clone, and base qualities are not available.

The sample's time point, from its label and the paper: pre-treatment baseline. Blood was sampled before treatment (T0) and at week 3 (W3), after the first cycle of checkpoint blockade. Except for two patients with rapid clinical progression, response was assessed 12 weeks after the first infusion by RECIST 1.1; disease control meant complete response, partial response or stable disease. Patients with prior systemic cancer treatment, concomitant immunosuppressant therapy or synchronous other active malignancies were excluded. TCR beta was sequenced in both bulk PBMC and plasma cell-free DNA in order to track circulating cells as well as T cell turnover. PBMC were isolated from blood with Lymphoprep and SepMate tubes, followed by red cell lysis. QIAamp DNA Blood Mini kits were used to extract DNA from PBMC and from sorted T cell subsets. General findings and caveats noted by the study authors: The relatively small sample size was acknowledged as a potential limitation on generalization of the results. The study was unable to establish whether the T cell clones driving the repertoire changes were melanoma-specific or instead reflected general immune activation. Unlike progressors, patients who went on to achieve disease control showed a bifurcated reorganization of the PBMC repertoire at W3, with either increased clonality or increased diversity.

The chain employs TRBV2 and TRBJ2-3; 7 bases in the junction line up with TRBD1. The source was blood, collected from a patient treated with checkpoint blockade. This clonotype originated in a human donor with melanoma. The CDR3: CASLKGAGDSTDTQYF. In nucleotide form, the sequence is TGTGCCAGCCTTAAGGGGGCAGGGGATAGCACAGATACGCAGTATTTT.